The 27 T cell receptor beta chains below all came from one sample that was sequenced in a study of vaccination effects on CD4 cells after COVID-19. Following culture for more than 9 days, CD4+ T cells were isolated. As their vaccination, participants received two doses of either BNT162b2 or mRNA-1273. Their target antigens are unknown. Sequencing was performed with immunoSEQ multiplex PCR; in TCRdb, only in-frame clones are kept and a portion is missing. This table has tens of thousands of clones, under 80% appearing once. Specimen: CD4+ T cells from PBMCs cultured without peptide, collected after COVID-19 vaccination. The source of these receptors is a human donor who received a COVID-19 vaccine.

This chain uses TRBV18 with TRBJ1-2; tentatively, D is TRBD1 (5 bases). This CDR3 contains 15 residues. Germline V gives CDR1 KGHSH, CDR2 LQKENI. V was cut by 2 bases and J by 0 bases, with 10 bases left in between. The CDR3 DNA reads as TGTGCCAGCTCACCATTGGGACTAGCTAACTATGGCTACACCTTC. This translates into CASSPLGLANYGYTF.

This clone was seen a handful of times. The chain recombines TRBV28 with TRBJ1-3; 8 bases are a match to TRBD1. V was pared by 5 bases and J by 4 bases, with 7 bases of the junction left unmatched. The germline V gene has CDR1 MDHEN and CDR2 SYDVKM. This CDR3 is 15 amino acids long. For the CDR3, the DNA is TGTGCCAGCAGTGCAGACAGGGGAGCGGGAAACACCATATATTTT. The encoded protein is CASSADRGAGNTIYF. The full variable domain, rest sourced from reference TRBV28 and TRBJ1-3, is DVKVTQSSRYLVKRTGEKVFLECVQDMDHENMFWYRQDPGLGLRLIYFSYDVKMKEKGDIPEGYSVSREKKERFSLILESASTNQTSMYLCASSADRGAGNTIYFGEGSWLTVV.

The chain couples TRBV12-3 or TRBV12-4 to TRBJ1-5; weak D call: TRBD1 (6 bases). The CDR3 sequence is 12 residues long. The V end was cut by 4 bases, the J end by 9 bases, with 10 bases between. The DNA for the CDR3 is TGTGCCAGCAGTTACAGGGATCGGCCCCAGCATTTT. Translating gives CASSYRDRPQHF.

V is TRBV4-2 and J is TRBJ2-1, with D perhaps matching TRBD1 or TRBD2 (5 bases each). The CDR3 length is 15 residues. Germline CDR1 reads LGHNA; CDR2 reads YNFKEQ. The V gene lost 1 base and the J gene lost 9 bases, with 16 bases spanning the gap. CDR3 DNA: TGTGCCAGCAGCCAAGGGGGGTCCAGAACCCCTGAGCAGTTCTTC. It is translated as CASSQGGSRTPEQFF.

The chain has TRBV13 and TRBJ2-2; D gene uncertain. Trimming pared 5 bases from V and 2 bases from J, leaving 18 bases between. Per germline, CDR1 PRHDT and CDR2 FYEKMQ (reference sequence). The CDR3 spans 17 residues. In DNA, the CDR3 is TGTGCCAGCAGCCAAACCGGCAGAGATTTCAACACCGGGGAGCTGTTTTTT. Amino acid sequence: CASSQTGRDFNTGELFF.

CDR3 nucleotide sequence: TGTGCCAGCAGCGCCGGGGACGGCTCTGGAAACACCATATATTTT. Translating it yields CASSAGDGSGNTIYF. This chain connects TRBV9 to TRBJ1-3, with a tentative D call TRBD1 (5 bases). This CDR3 region has 15 residues. The V and J ends lost 3 bases and 0 bases respectively, with 10 bases between them. Germline V gives CDR1 SGDLS, CDR2 YYNGEE.

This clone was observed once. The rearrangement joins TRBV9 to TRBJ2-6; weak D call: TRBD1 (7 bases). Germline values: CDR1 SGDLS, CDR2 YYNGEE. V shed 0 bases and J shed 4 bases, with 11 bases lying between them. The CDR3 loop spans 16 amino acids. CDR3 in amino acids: CASSVVRGDGANVLTF. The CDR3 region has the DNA TGTGCCAGCAGCGTAGTCAGGGGGGACGGGGCCAACGTCCTGACTTTC.

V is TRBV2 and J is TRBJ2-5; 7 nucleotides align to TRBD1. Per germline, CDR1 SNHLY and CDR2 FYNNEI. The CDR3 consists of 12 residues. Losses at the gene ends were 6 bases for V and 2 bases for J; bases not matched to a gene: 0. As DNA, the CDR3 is TGTGCCAGCAGGGGACAGCAAGAGACCCAGTACTTC. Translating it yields CASRGQQETQYF.

CDR3 DNA sequence: TGTGCCAGCAGCTTAGTCGTGGGGGTAGGGCGGCCCCAGCATTTT. Its protein is CASSLVVGVGRPQHF. This chain links TRBV7-2 with TRBJ1-5; D might be TRBD1 (5 bases). Trimming shortened V by 1 base and J by 9 bases, and 16 bases separated the two germline ends. The CDR3 length is 15 residues. Germline V gene lookup returns CDR1 SGHTA and CDR2 FQGNSA. The variable domain in full, completed from reference TRBV7-2 and TRBJ1-5, reads GAGVSQSPSNKVTEKGKDVELRCDPISGHTALYWYRQSLGQGLEFLIYFQGNSAPDKSGLPSDRFSAERTGGSVSTLTIQRTQQEDSAVYLCASSLVVGVGRPQHFGDGTRLSIL.

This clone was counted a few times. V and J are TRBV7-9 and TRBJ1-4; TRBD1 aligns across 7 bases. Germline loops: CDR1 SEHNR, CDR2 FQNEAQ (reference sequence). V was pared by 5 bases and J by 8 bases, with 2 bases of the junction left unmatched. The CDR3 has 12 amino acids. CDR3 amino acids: CASSQQGEKLFF. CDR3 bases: TGTGCCAGCAGCCAACAGGGGGAAAAACTGTTTTTT.

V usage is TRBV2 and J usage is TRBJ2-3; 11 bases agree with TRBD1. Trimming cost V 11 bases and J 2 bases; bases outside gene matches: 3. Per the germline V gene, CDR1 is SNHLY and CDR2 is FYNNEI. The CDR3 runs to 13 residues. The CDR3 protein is CAGQGAFTDTQYF. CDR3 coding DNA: TGTGCCGGACAGGGGGCGTTCACAGATACGCAGTATTTT.

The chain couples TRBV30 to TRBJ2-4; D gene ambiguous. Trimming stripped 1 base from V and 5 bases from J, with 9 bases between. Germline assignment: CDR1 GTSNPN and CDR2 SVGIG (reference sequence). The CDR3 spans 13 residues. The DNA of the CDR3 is TGTGCCTGGAGTGCAGGCGCCCAAAACATTCAGTACTTC. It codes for CAWSAGAQNIQYF.

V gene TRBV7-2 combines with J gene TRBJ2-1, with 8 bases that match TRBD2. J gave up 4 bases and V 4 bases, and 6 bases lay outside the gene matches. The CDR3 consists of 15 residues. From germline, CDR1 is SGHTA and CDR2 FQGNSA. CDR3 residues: CASSWAGGGYNEQFF. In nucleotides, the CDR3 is TGTGCCAGCAGCTGGGCGGGGGGCGGTTACAATGAGCAGTTCTTC.

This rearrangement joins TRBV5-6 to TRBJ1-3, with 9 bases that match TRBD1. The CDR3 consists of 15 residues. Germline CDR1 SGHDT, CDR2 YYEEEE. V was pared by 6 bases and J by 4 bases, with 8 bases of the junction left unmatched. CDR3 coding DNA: TGTGCCAGCACCCAAACCGGGACAGGGGGAAACACCATATATTTT. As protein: CASTQTGTGGNTIYF.

CDR3 DNA: TGCGCCAGCGGATATACAGCGACAGATACGCAGTATTTT. Translated: CASGYTATDTQYF. The chain links TRBV5-1 to TRBJ2-3, with D hard to call. This CDR3 has 13 amino acids. The germline CDR1 and CDR2 sequences are SGHRS and YFSETQ. Trimming shortened V by 7 bases and J by 3 bases, and 12 bases separated the two germline ends.

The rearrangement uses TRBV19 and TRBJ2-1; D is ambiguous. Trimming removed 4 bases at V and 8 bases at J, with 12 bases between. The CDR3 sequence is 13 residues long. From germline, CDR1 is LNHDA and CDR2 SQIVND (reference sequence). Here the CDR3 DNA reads TGTGCCAGTAGTAAAACTACGGGTTATGAGCAGTTCTTC. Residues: CASSKTTGYEQFF.

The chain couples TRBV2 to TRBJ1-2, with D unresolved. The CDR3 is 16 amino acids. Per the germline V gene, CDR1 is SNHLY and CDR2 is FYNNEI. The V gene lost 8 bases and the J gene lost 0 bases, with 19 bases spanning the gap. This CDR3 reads CASPKTQLTSNYGYTF. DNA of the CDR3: TGTGCCAGCCCTAAGACGCAGCTTACCTCTAACTATGGCTACACCTTC.

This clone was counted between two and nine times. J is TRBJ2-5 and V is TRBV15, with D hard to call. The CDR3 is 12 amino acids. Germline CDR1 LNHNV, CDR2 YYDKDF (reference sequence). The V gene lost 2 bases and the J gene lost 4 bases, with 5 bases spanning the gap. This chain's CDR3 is CATSRPRETQYF. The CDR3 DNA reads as TGTGCCACCAGCAGACCTAGAGAGACCCAGTACTTC.

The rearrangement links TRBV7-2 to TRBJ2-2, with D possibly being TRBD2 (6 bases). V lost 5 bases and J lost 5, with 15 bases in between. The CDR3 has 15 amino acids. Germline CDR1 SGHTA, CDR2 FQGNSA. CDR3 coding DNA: TGTGCCAGCAGCCCCGCGGGACTCCAGACCGGGGAGCTGTTTTTT. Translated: CASSPAGLQTGELFF.

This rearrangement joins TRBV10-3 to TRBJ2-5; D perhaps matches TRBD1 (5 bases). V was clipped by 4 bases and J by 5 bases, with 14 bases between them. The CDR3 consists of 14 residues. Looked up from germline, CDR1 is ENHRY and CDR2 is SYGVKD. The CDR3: CAISGSPAGETQYF. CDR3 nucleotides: TGTGCCATCAGTGGATCACCGGCAGGGGAGACCCAGTACTTC.

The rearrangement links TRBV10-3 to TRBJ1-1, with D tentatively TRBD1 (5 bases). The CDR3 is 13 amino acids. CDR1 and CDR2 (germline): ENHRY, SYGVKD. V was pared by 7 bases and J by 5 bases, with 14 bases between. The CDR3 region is CAIKYNTGTEAFF. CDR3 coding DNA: TGTGCCATCAAGTACAACACAGGAACTGAAGCTTTCTTT.

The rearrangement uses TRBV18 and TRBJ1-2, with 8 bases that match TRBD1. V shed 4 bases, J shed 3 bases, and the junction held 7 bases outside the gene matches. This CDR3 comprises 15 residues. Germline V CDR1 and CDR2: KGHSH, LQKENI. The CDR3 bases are TGTGCCAGCTCACTAGGACAGGACAGGGACTATGGCTACACCTTC. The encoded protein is CASSLGQDRDYGYTF.

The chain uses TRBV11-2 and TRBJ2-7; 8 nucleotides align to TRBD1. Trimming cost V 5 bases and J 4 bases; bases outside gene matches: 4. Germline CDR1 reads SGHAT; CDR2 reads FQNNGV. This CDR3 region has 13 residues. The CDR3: CASSRQGRYEQYV. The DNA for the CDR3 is TGTGCCAGCAGCCGACAGGGGCGGTACGAGCAGTACGTC.

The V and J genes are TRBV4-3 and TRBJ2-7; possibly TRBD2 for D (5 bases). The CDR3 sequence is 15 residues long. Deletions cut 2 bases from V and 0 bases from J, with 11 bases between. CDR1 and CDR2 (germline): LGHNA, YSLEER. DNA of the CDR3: TGCGCCAGCAGCCAAAGAGGGTTTAGCTCCTACGAGCAGTACGTC. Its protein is CASSQRGFSSYEQYV.

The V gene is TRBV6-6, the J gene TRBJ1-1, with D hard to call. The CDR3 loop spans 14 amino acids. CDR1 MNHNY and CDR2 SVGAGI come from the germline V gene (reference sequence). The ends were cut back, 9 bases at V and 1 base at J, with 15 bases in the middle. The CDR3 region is CASEGRLRNTEAFF. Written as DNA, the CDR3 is TGTGCCAGTGAGGGCAGGCTGAGGAACACTGAAGCTTTCTTT.

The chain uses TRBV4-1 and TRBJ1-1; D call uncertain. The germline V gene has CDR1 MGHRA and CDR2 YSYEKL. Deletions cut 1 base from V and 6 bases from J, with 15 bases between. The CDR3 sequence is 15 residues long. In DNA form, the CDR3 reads TGCGCCAGCAGCCAAGGGCAGCGGGCCTGGGCTGAAGCTTTCTTT. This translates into CASSQGQRAWAEAFF.

This CDR3 reads CANPLGENTEAFF. DNA for the CDR3: TGTGCCAACCCCTTGGGGGAGAACACTGAAGCTTTCTTT. The chain has TRBV24-1 and TRBJ1-1, with a possible D match to TRBD1 (5 bases). CDR3 length equals 13 residues. With 11 bases removed from V and 1 base from J, the gap between germline ends came to 13 bases. From germline, CDR1 is KGHDR and CDR2 SFDVKD.